This entry lists 30 T cell receptor beta chains sequenced from one sample in a study of cytomegalovirus exposure and HLA in healthy donors. 13 Jbeta primers and 60 Vbeta primers were used for the PCR. Sequenced by immunoSEQ multiplex PCR; TCRdb stores in-frame clones only, minus some. The sample lists over 60,000 clones, roughly four fifths occurring once. Sequenced input: PBMCs. These TCRs come from a man between 65 and 80 years old in good health and CMV-seronegative.

The CDR3 coding sequence is TGTGCCTGGAGTGTGATGGAGCGGGGGGGACCCGGGGAGACCCAGTACTTC. Its translation: CAWSVMERGGPGETQYF. The rearrangement uses TRBV30 and TRBJ2-5; 10 positions match TRBD2. The CDR3 covers 17 residues. V trimming: 0 bases; J trimming: 5 bases; junction bases outside the gene matches: 12. Per the germline V gene, CDR1 is GTSNPN and CDR2 is SVGIG (reference sequence).

V and J are TRBV7-2 and TRBJ2-6; D is undetermined. This CDR3 has 15 amino acids. Per the germline V gene, CDR1 is SGHTA and CDR2 is FQGNSA. V lost 1 base, J lost 0 bases, and 4 bases lay in between. The CDR3 loop reads CASSLVLSGANVLTF. DNA for the CDR3: TGTGCCAGCAGCTTAGTCCTCTCTGGGGCCAACGTCCTGACTTTC.

V is TRBV7-9 and J is TRBJ2-5; 8 nucleotides line up with TRBD2. CDR3 length: 13 amino acids. Germline lookup yields CDR1 SEHNR and CDR2 FQNEAQ (reference sequence). The trim removed 7 bases at V and 4 bases at J, leaving 5 bases unmatched. In DNA form, the CDR3 reads TGTGCCAGCACCTCAGCGGGGGCAGAGACCCAGTACTTC. As protein: CASTSAGAETQYF.

The rearrangement joins TRBV5-4 to TRBJ1-1, with TRBD1 as a possible D gene (6 bases). CDR1 is SGHNT, CDR2 YYREEE, per germline (reference sequence). The V end lost 4 bases, the J end lost 5 bases, and 9 bases lay between the germline ends. The CDR3 consists of 12 residues. The CDR3 DNA follows: TGTGCCAGCAGCCACGGACAGACTGAAGCTTTCTTT. The encoded protein is CASSHGQTEAFF.

The chain combines TRBV7-2 with TRBJ2-7; 10 bases align to TRBD2. The CDR3 consists of 17 residues. Germline CDR1 SGHTA, CDR2 FQGNSA. V lost 0 bases and J lost 3; bases outside the gene matches: 8. The DNA of the CDR3 is TGTGCCAGCAGCTTAGCCGCCTCTAGCGGGAGTGGCTACGAGCAGTACTTC. Its translation is CASSLAASSGSGYEQYF.

The chain uses TRBV5-1 and TRBJ2-1, with D possibly matching TRBD2 (5 bases). V was trimmed by 0 bases and J by 8 bases, leaving 18 bases between them. The CDR3 is 16 amino acids. The germline gives CDR1 SGHRS, CDR2 YFSETQ. This chain's CDR3 is CASSLAGYPTKDEQFF. CDR3 nucleotide sequence: TGCGCCAGCAGCTTGGCGGGGTACCCCACTAAGGATGAGCAGTTCTTC.

The rearrangement uses TRBV7-2 and TRBJ1-1; 10 bases agree with TRBD1. Germline V gene data show CDR1 as SGHTA and CDR2 as FQGNSA. V gave up 5 bases and J gave up 5 bases; unmatched junction bases: 5. The CDR3 has 14 residues. The DNA of the CDR3 is TGTGCCAGCAGCCGACAGGGGGCGGAAACTGAAGCTTTCTTT. Translating gives CASSRQGAETEAFF.

This sequence joins TRBV18 and TRBJ2-7, with TRBD1 matching over 7 bases. The V and J ends lost 3 bases and 3 bases, in that order; junction bases with no gene match: 5. Germline-derived CDR1 and CDR2 are KGHSH and LQKENI. This CDR3 has 14 residues. CDR3 loop: CASSPTGVGYEQYF. CDR3 bases: TGTGCCAGCTCACCCACAGGGGTCGGCTACGAGCAGTACTTC. The whole variable domain, remainder taken from reference TRBV18 and TRBJ2-7, is NAGVMQNPRHLVRRRGQEARLRCSPMKGHSHVYWYRQLPEEGLKFMVYLQKENIIDESGMPKERFSAEFPKEGPSILRIQQVVRGDSAAYFCASSPTGVGYEQYFGPGTRLTVT.

The V and J genes are TRBV6-5 and TRBJ1-6; D unclear. The CDR3 consists of 13 residues. V was clipped by 4 bases and J by 8 bases, with 9 bases between them. Looked up from germline, CDR1 is MNHEY and CDR2 is SVGAGI. The CDR3 reads CASSLGRDSPLHF. In DNA, the CDR3 is TGTGCCAGCAGTTTGGGCAGAGATTCACCCCTCCACTTT.

This chain joins TRBV6-5 and TRBJ2-7; TRBD1 aligns across 8 bases. The CDR3 runs to 11 residues. Germline CDR1 and CDR2: MNHEY and SVGAGI. Unmatched junction bases numbered 2, after V lost 6 bases and J lost 7 bases. In DNA form, the CDR3 reads TGTGCCAGCAGAACAGGGGGTGAGCAGTACTTC. Protein product: CASRTGGEQYF.

A few counts support this clone. The chain employs TRBV10-2 and TRBJ2-5; D might be TRBD2 (6 bases). Germline CDR1 reads WSHSY; CDR2 reads SAAADI. CDR3 size: 12 residues. Trimming cost V 2 bases and J 5 bases, with 6 bases left between them. CDR3 in DNA: TGCGCCAGCAGTGAGGGGGGGGAGACCCAGTACTTC. Its translation: CASSEGGETQYF.

The chain carries TRBV10-2 and TRBJ2-1, with D tentatively TRBD2 (5 bases). V was pared by 8 bases and J by 5 bases, with 13 bases between. Germline lookup yields CDR1 WSHSY and CDR2 SAAADI. The CDR3 covers 13 residues. The CDR3 DNA is TGCGCCAGCGTCCCGGGAACTCACAATGAGCAGTTCTTC. Translating gives CASVPGTHNEQFF.

The chain is built from TRBV5-1 and TRBJ1-2; 7 nucleotides agree with TRBD1. Germline V CDR1 and CDR2: SGHRS, YFSETQ. This CDR3 is built from 15 residues. V dropped 4 bases and J dropped 2; count of bases not matched to a gene: 8. This chain's CDR3 is CASSKEGQRNYGYTF. The DNA of the CDR3 is TGCGCCAGCAGCAAGGAGGGACAGCGAAACTATGGCTACACCTTC.

This chain connects TRBV28 to TRBJ2-5; tentatively, D is TRBD2 (5 bases). The germline V gene encodes CDR1 MDHEN and CDR2 SYDVKM. The ends were cut back, 1 base at V and 5 bases at J, with 11 bases in the middle. This CDR3 is 14 amino acids long. The CDR3 sequence is CASSLSVRRETQYF. CDR3 DNA: TGTGCCAGCAGTTTATCTGTACGGAGGGAGACCCAGTACTTC. The full variable domain, completed using reference TRBV28 and TRBJ2-5, is DVKVTQSSRYLVKRTGEKVFLECVQDMDHENMFWYRQDPGLGLRLIYFSYDVKMKEKGDIPEGYSVSREKKERFSLILESASTNQTSMYLCASSLSVRRETQYFGPGTRLLVL.

This chain connects TRBV5-4 to TRBJ2-7, with D possibly being TRBD1 (7 bases). Deletions cut 0 bases from V and 4 bases from J, with 14 bases between. Germline V lookup: CDR1 SGHNT, CDR2 YYREEE (reference sequence). The CDR3 covers 15 residues. The CDR3 region is CASSLGGAGGYEQYF. CDR3 nucleotide sequence: TGTGCCAGCAGCTTGGGGGGGGCAGGGGGATACGAGCAGTACTTC.

The gene calls are TRBV2 and TRBJ2-5; D is possibly TRBD1 (5 bases). The closer fit of TRBJ2-7 to the DNA end suggests the J call may be wrong. Germline V lookup: CDR1 SNHLY, CDR2 FYNNEI. CDR3 length: 15 residues. The CDR3 here is CASSQDSDRSYEQYF. The CDR3 nucleotides are TGTGCCAGCAGCCAAGACAGTGATCGCTCCTACGAGCAGTACTTC.

The chain has TRBV5-1 and TRBJ1-1; tentatively, D is TRBD1 (6 bases). This CDR3 is built from 14 residues. Germline CDR1 and CDR2: SGHRS and YFSETQ. Trimming took off 7 bases at V and 1 base at J, with 14 bases between the two ends. CDR3 region: CASGYGGPNTEAFF. DNA for the CDR3: TGCGCCAGCGGCTACGGGGGGCCGAACACTGAAGCTTTCTTT.

V usage is TRBV27 and J usage is TRBJ1-1; tentative D call: TRBD1 (5 bases). Looked up from germline, CDR1 is MNHEY and CDR2 is SMNVEV (reference sequence). The CDR3 is made up of 15 amino acids. V was trimmed by 4 bases and J by 4 bases, leaving 16 bases between them. CDR3 DNA sequence: TGTGCCAGCAGTTCCTGGGACTTAACGACCACTGAAGCTTTCTTT. Translated: CASSSWDLTTTEAFF.

This clone has a single count. The rearrangement joins TRBV5-4 to TRBJ1-1; 7 bases match TRBD1. Germline V gene lookup returns CDR1 SGHNT and CDR2 YYREEE (reference sequence). Trimming removed 4 bases from V and 8 bases from J; junction bases left unmatched: 11. There are 14 residues in the CDR3. As DNA, the CDR3 is TGTGCCAGCAGCCGGGACAGTCGAGAGGCAGAAGCTTTCTTT. This gives the protein CASSRDSREAEAFF.

CDR3 bases: TGTGCCAGCAGCCCTGGGACAGGATACACTGAAGCTTTCTTT. The encoded protein is CASSPGTGYTEAFF. The chain carries TRBV28 and TRBJ1-1; 8 positions match TRBD1. CDR1 is MDHEN, CDR2 SYDVKM, per germline. The V gene end was trimmed by 6 bases and the J gene end by 3 bases; junction bases not matched to a gene: 6. The CDR3 runs to 14 residues.

The rearrangement links TRBV7-2 to TRBJ1-1; 8 nucleotides match TRBD1. Trimming removed 3 bases from V and 3 bases from J; junction bases left unmatched: 6. CDR1 SGHTA and CDR2 FQGNSA come from the germline V gene. The CDR3 is 15 amino acids. This CDR3 is CASSLKQGGYTEAFF. The CDR3 nucleotides are TGTGCCAGCAGCTTGAAACAGGGGGGATACACTGAAGCTTTCTTT. Drawing the rest from reference TRBV7-2 and TRBJ1-1, the complete variable domain is GAGVSQSPSNKVTEKGKDVELRCDPISGHTALYWYRQSLGQGLEFLIYFQGNSAPDKSGLPSDRFSAERTGGSVSTLTIQRTQQEDSAVYLCASSLKQGGYTEAFFGQGTRLTVV.

The chain couples TRBV5-4 to TRBJ2-3; 8 bases map to TRBD1. Germline V CDR1 and CDR2: SGHNT, YYREEE (reference sequence). The length of the CDR3 is 16 residues. With V trimmed by 4 bases and J by 4 bases, 11 bases remained unmatched. CDR3 bases: TGTGCCAGCAGCCCCGAGCTGGACAGGGCCGCAGATACGCAGTATTTT. It encodes CASSPELDRAADTQYF.

This chain uses TRBV19 with TRBJ2-7, with a weak D call TRBD2 (5 bases). Trimming removed 3 bases at V and 7 bases at J, with 16 bases between. The CDR3 loop spans 14 amino acids. Germline V gene sequence: CDR1 LNHDA, CDR2 SQIVND (reference sequence). The CDR3 DNA sequence: TGTGCCAGTAGTATGGGTAGCGTTGGTACAGAGCAGTACTTC. Residues: CASSMGSVGTEQYF.

In its sample, this clone was seen once. The gene calls are TRBV14 and TRBJ1-1; tentative D call: TRBD1 (5 bases). From germline, CDR1 is SGHDN and CDR2 FVKESK. V was shortened by 1 base and J by 11 bases, with 11 bases between the two germline ends. The CDR3 is made up of 12 amino acids. CDR3 residues: CASSQVRGRAFF. The CDR3 region has the DNA TGTGCCAGCAGCCAAGTCCGGGGGAGGGCTTTCTTT.

The genes are TRBV10-3 and TRBJ2-3, with TRBD1 as a possible D gene (5 bases). The CDR3 runs 16 residues. With 0 bases removed from V and 4 bases from J, the gap between germline ends came to 14 bases. From germline, CDR1 is ENHRY and CDR2 SYGVKD. DNA of the CDR3: TGTGCCATCAGTGAGTCGGTGGTAGCAGGGTCAGATACGCAGTATTTT. It encodes CAISESVVAGSDTQYF.

The chain has TRBV4-1 and TRBJ1-3; no definite D call. Trimming took 1 base from V and 2 from J, leaving 6 bases between them. Germline CDR1 is MGHRA and CDR2 is YSYEKL. The CDR3 loop spans 14 amino acids. The CDR3 loop is CASSQVLAGNTIYF. CDR3 bases: TGCGCCAGCAGCCAAGTTCTTGCTGGAAACACCATATATTTT.

The chain has TRBV5-4 and TRBJ2-3; perhaps TRBD2 as D (5 bases). The germline gives CDR1 SGHNT, CDR2 YYREEE (reference sequence). CDR3 length: 14 amino acids. V was cut by 3 bases and J by 2 bases, with 10 bases left in between. CDR3 nucleotide sequence: TGTGCCAGCAGCTCGGGGAGTTCCACAGATACGCAGTATTTT. Encoded protein: CASSSGSSTDTQYF.

The chain couples TRBV5-1 to TRBJ1-4; D is uncertain. In germline, CDR1 is SGHRS, CDR2 YFSETQ. The CDR3 length is 14 residues. V shed 0 bases and J shed 6 bases, with 9 bases lying between them. The CDR3 region is CASSLEAGDEKLFF. In nucleotides, the CDR3 is TGCGCCAGCAGCTTGGAGGCCGGGGATGAAAAACTGTTTTTT.

The gene calls are TRBV5-1 and TRBJ1-3, with D uncertain. This CDR3 comprises 17 residues. The V end was cut by 4 bases, the J end by 0 bases, with 17 bases between. From germline, CDR1 is SGHRS and CDR2 YFSETQ. Here the CDR3 reads CASSPVGPRSSGNTIYF. CDR3 sequence (DNA): TGCGCCAGCAGCCCCGTTGGGCCCCGAAGCTCTGGAAACACCATATATTTT.

As to this clone: Other nucleotide sequences from this sample produce the same CDR3. The chain joins TRBV10-2 to TRBJ1-6; 8 bases agree with TRBD1. Losses at the gene ends were 7 bases for V and 9 bases for J; bases not matched to a gene: 5. The CDR3 contains 13 residues. The germline gives CDR1 WSHSY, CDR2 SAAADI. The CDR3 is CASKTGDSSPLHF. In DNA, the CDR3 is TGCGCCAGCAAGACAGGGGATAGTTCACCCCTCCACTTT.